Listed here are 22 T cell receptor beta chains from one sample, sequenced in a study of spatial heterogeneity in lung cancer (dated by TCRdb to the late 2010s). Library creation used 5' RACE. Sequenced using a NextSeq 500. Through fastp at Q25 and MiXCR, TCRdb rebuilt clones from the public reads, retaining in-frame beta chains. Records with the same CDR3 protein are collapsed into one entry carrying the most frequent genes and DNA. In this sample the table shows more than 35,000 distinct CDR3 sequences, 5.2% of which occur a single time. 25% to 35% of the sample is in the top ten clones. The time point label here, explained by the study, means: sample taken at primary tumor resection. Without any cell sorting, TCR sequencing was performed on whole RNA extracted either from tumor and nontumor lung tissue or from cryopreserved PBMC samples. Sample: PBMCs, taken at surgery. All receptors derive from a female donor with early-stage non-small cell lung cancer.

This clonotype was picked up many times. The V gene is TRBV5-1, the J gene TRBJ2-3, with D perhaps TRBD2 (6 bases). This CDR3 spans 18 amino acids. Trimming left V 6 bases short and J 1 base short, with 24 bases between. Germline CDR1 and CDR2: SGHRS and YFSETQ. Written as DNA, the CDR3 is TGCGCCAGCACACCGTTTGGCGGGGTTAGCCGGGGCACAGATACGCAGTATTTT. It is translated as CASTPFGGVSRGTDTQYF. The whole variable domain, remainder taken from reference TRBV5-1 and TRBJ2-3, is KAGVTQTPRYLIKTRGQQVTLSCSPISGHRSVSWYQQTPGQGLQFLFEYFSETQRNKGNFPGRFSGRQFSNSRSEMNVSTLELGDSALYLCASTPFGGVSRGTDTQYFGPGTRLTVL.

About this clonotype: A much larger clone sits a single nucleotide away, making a read error possible. The J gene is TRBJ1-4, the V gene TRBV20-1, with TRBD1 identical over 9 bases. This CDR3 is 14 amino acids long. The germline V gene has CDR1 DFQATT and CDR2 SNEGSKA (reference sequence). V shed 0 bases, J shed 8 bases, and the junction held 4 bases outside the gene matches. The CDR3 nucleotides read TGCAGTGCTAGAGAAGGGACAGGGAGCGAAAAACTGTTTTTT. Its translation: CSAREGTGSEKLFF.

This clonotype has a count of ten or more. The rearrangement links TRBV15 to TRBJ2-7; 14 nucleotides agree with TRBD2. The junction had 0 bases not matched to a gene; V was cut back by 1 base and J by 4 bases. Germline V gene data show CDR1 as LNHNV and CDR2 as YYDKDF (reference sequence). The CDR3 extends over 15 amino acids. In nucleotides, the CDR3 is TGTGCCACCAGCAGAGGACTAGCGGGGGGGTACGAGCAGTACTTC. It encodes CATSRGLAGGYEQYF.

This clonotype was counted at least ten times. The chain links TRBV7-9 to TRBJ2-1; D possibly corresponds to TRBD1 (6 bases). V lost 5 bases and J 0 bases, leaving 17 bases between the germline ends. CDR1 is SEHNR, CDR2 FQNEAQ, per germline (reference sequence). This CDR3 contains 17 residues. The chain's CDR3 is CASSPRGTLSSYNEQFF. CDR3 nucleotides: TGTGCCAGCAGCCCAAGGGGGACACTGAGCTCCTACAATGAGCAGTTCTTC.

At least ten counts were recorded for this clonotype. This chain connects TRBV20-1 to TRBJ1-1; TRBD1 is a possible D gene (5 bases). The CDR3 has 13 amino acids. Germline V CDR1 and CDR2: DFQATT, SNEGSKA (reference sequence). The ends were cut back, 2 bases at V and 3 bases at J, with 10 bases in the middle. In DNA form, the CDR3 reads TGCAGTGCTAGATTGGGGGTCGACACTGAAGCTTTCTTT. This gives the protein CSARLGVDTEAFF.

Ten or more counts support this clonotype. The chain uses TRBV4-1 and TRBJ1-2; D remains ambiguous. Germline CDR1 reads MGHRA; CDR2 reads YSYEKL. CDR3 size: 17 residues. V was cut by 1 base and J by 0 bases, with 15 bases left in between. CDR3 in amino acids: CASSQVWTAYSNYGYTF. As DNA, the CDR3 is TGCGCCAGCAGCCAAGTGTGGACGGCTTACTCTAACTATGGCTACACCTTC.

This clonotype was seen at least ten times. The CDR3 DNA reads as TGTGCCACCAGTGACATGGGACGGAGCAGCACAGATACGCAGTATTTT. Its protein product is CATSDMGRSSTDTQYF. The chain recombines TRBV24-1 with TRBJ2-3; D may be TRBD1 or TRBD2 (5 bases each). Germline-derived CDR1 and CDR2 are KGHDR and SFDVKD. The CDR3 is 16 residues long. V was cut by 4 bases and J by 0 bases, with 13 bases left in between.

This clonotype has ten or more counts. The chain joins TRBV6-2 or TRBV6-3 to TRBJ2-5, with TRBD2 matching over 8 bases. Trimming took 1 base from V and 5 from J; bases not matched to a gene: 3. CDR1 MNHEY and CDR2 SVGEGT come from the germline V gene. This CDR3 contains 14 residues. DNA of the CDR3: TGTGCCAGCAGTTACTTGGGACTAGGGGAGACCCAGTACTTC. Protein: CASSYLGLGETQYF.

In its sample, this clonotype was seen many times. The V call is TRBV20-1, the J call TRBJ2-3, with D possibly matching TRBD2 (6 bases). Germline V CDR1 and CDR2: DFQATT, SNEGSKA (reference sequence). The CDR3 consists of 17 residues. V was shortened by 3 bases and J by 3 bases, with 22 bases between the two germline ends. CDR3 nucleotide sequence: TGCAGTGCTAGCGGTAACGGAGGAGGGTCGTATACAGATACGCAGTATTTT. This translates into CSASGNGGGSYTDTQYF.

This clonotype was seen many times. The V call is TRBV15, the J call TRBJ1-6; D is possibly TRBD1 (6 bases). V lost 0 bases to trimming and J lost 12 bases, with 15 bases between them. This CDR3 has 15 amino acids. Germline CDR1 is LNHNV and CDR2 is YYDKDF (reference sequence). The CDR3 nucleotides read TGTGCCACCAGCAGAGATCCTCGGACAGCCAAACCCCTCCACTTT. Encoded protein: CATSRDPRTAKPLHF.

There are many counts of this clonotype. The V gene is TRBV5-4, the J gene TRBJ2-5, with a possible D match to TRBD2 (6 bases). Trimming took 2 bases from V and 5 from J, leaving 19 bases between them. The CDR3 loop spans 16 amino acids. CDR1 SGHNT and CDR2 YYREEE come from the germline V gene (reference sequence). As DNA, the CDR3 is TGTGCCAGCAGCTTAGGCGGGGCAAGGGCATTGGAGACCCAGTACTTC. Protein product: CASSLGGARALETQYF.

The table lists this clonotype with many counts. This rearrangement joins TRBV20-1 to TRBJ2-3; no definite D call. From germline, CDR1 is DFQATT and CDR2 SNEGSKA (reference sequence). The CDR3 spans 12 residues. The V gene lost 0 bases and the J gene lost 7 bases, with 8 bases spanning the gap. The DNA for the CDR3 is TGCAGTGCTAGAGATACGAGGAATACGCAGTATTTT. Its translation is CSARDTRNTQYF.

This clonotype was seen more than once but under ten times. The chain uses TRBV28 and TRBJ2-2; maybe TRBD1 (6 bases). This CDR3 comprises 14 residues. In germline, CDR1 is MDHEN, CDR2 SYDVKM. V was shortened by 5 bases and J by 4 bases, with 11 bases between the two germline ends. The CDR3: CASSPFRGTGELFF. The CDR3 coding sequence is TGTGCCAGCAGTCCATTCAGGGGCACCGGGGAGCTGTTTTTT.

This clonotype was counted ten times or more. The gene calls are TRBV7-2 and TRBJ2-3, with 7 bases that match TRBD2. The germline V gene encodes CDR1 SGHTA and CDR2 FQGNSA. The CDR3 has 16 amino acids. The V gene end was trimmed by 3 bases and the J gene end by 1 base; junction bases not matched to a gene: 7. The CDR3 DNA is TGTGCCAGCAGCTTTAAGCGGGAAGGGGGCACAGATACGCAGTATTTT. Translating it yields CASSFKREGGTDTQYF.

By its share, this clonotype is medium-sized. The J gene is TRBJ2-3, the V gene TRBV4-2, with 12 bases matching TRBD2. The CDR3 has 18 amino acids. Germline values: CDR1 LGHNA, CDR2 YNFKEQ. V lost 0 bases and J lost 6; bases outside the gene matches: 10. As DNA, the CDR3 is TGTGCCAGCAGCCAAGATGGGGCTAGCGGGGGGGCTAGCGATACGCAGTATTTT. Translated, it gives CASSQDGASGGASDTQYF.

The rearrangement uses TRBV18 and TRBJ1-1, with D unclear. The CDR3 contains 15 residues. V lost 0 bases to trimming and J lost 3 bases, with 11 bases between them. CDR1 is KGHSH and CDR2 is LQKENI in the germline V gene. The DNA of the CDR3 is TGTGCCAGCTCACCACCATCAAAGTGGGACACTGAAGCTTTCTTT. Its protein is CASSPPSKWDTEAFF.

Ten or more counts support this clonotype. The rearrangement uses TRBV11-2 and TRBJ2-5, with 10 bases lining up with TRBD2. The trim removed 1 base at V and 4 bases at J, leaving 6 bases unmatched. The CDR3 is 16 amino acids. CDR1 is SGHAT and CDR2 is FQNNGV in the germline V gene. CDR3 region: CASSLAGAGGPETQYF. CDR3 sequence (DNA): TGTGCCAGCAGCTTAGCCGGAGCGGGGGGGCCAGAGACCCAGTACTTC. Complete variable domain (other parts from reference TRBV11-2 and TRBJ2-5): EAGVAQSPRYKIIEKRQSVAFWCNPISGHATLYWYQQILGQGPKLLIQFQNNGVVDDSQLPKDRFSAERLKGVDSTLKIQPAKLEDSAVYLCASSLAGAGGPETQYFGPGTRLLVL.

There are many counts of this clonotype. This rearrangement joins TRBV12-3 or TRBV12-4 to TRBJ1-1; D is undetermined. V dropped 3 bases and J dropped 2 bases, with 7 bases sitting between them. CDR3 length: 13 residues. This CDR3 reads CASSFRGNTEAFF. Here the CDR3 DNA reads TGTGCCAGCAGTTTTCGGGGAAACACTGAAGCTTTCTTT.

This sequence joins TRBV3-1 and TRBJ2-3; 7 nucleotides match TRBD1. The CDR3 extends over 15 amino acids. The V and J ends lost 4 bases and 0 bases, in that order; junction bases with no gene match: 4. CDR1 and CDR2 (germline): LGHDT, YNNKEL (reference sequence). CDR3 sequence reads: CASSLIQGSTDTQYF. The DNA of the CDR3 is TGTGCCAGCAGCCTAATACAGGGGAGCACAGATACGCAGTATTTT.

This clonotype was observed many times. In nucleotides, the CDR3 is TGTGCCAGCAGCTCCGGGGGGCAGGGAGTCTATGGCTACACCTTC. This translates into CASSSGGQGVYGYTF. This sequence joins TRBV5-4 and TRBJ1-2; a weak D match, TRBD1 (6 bases). There are 15 residues in the CDR3. Germline CDR1 reads SGHNT; CDR2 reads YYREEE (reference sequence). The V end lost 3 bases, the J end lost 4 bases, and 16 bases lay between the germline ends.

This clonotype was found many times. J is TRBJ2-7 and V is TRBV12-3 or TRBV12-4; the match to TRBD2 covers 11 bases. The CDR3 has 15 residues. Trimming cost V 6 bases and J 6 bases; bases outside gene matches: 10. This chain's CDR3 is CASSLHTSGRGEQYF. The CDR3 DNA follows: TGTGCCAGCAGCCTCCATACTAGCGGGAGAGGCGAGCAGTACTTC.

This clonotype was seen at least ten times. The chain is built from TRBV29-1 and TRBJ2-3; 9 nucleotides line up with TRBD1. V was pared by 6 bases and J by 1 base, with 5 bases of the junction left unmatched. The CDR3 runs 14 residues. Germline values: CDR1 SQVTM, CDR2 ANQGSEA. The CDR3 is CSVGTGGRTDTQYF. Written as DNA, the CDR3 is TGCAGCGTCGGAACAGGGGGCCGCACAGATACGCAGTATTTT.